One sample yielded the 20 T cell receptor beta chains listed below, sequenced in a study of T cell clonality in common variable immunodeficiency. Study-wide findings and caveats: In common variable immunodeficiency, TCR beta chains reportedly carried fewer deletions and N-nucleotide insertions.

Which antigens these TCRs recognize remains unknown. Using immunoSEQ multiplex PCR, the repertoire was profiled, and TCRdb retains in-frame clones only, with some absent. Observed in the sample are about 34,000 clones, none of them singletons. The specimen sequenced was peripheral blood mononuclear cells. The source of these receptors is a human donor with common variable immunodeficiency.

In this sample, this clone turned up a few times. The covered CDR3 bases are TGTGCCAGCAGCCCCCAGACAGTCAACAATTCACCC. Its translation: CASSPQTVNNSP. The entire CDR3 protein is CASSPQTVNNSPLHF. J is TRBJ1-6 and V is TRBV7-2; possible D gene TRBD1, 5 bases. The read stops 3 residues short of the end of the CDR3; the missing end is completed from the germline J gene. Germline V gene lookup returns CDR1 SGHTA and CDR2 FQGNSA. Trimming removed 5 bases at V and 7 bases at J, with 15 bases between. The CDR3 runs to 15 residues.

In its sample, this clone was seen many times. The read finishes 3 residues shy of the CDR3 end, and the germline J gene is used to complete it. The chain links TRBV18 to TRBJ1-3; perhaps TRBD1 as D (6 bases). The V and J ends lost 2 bases and 9 bases respectively, with 20 bases between them. There are 16 residues in the CDR3. Germline V gives CDR1 KGHSH, CDR2 LQKENI. CDR3 bases read: TGTGCCAGCTCACCAAATAGGGACACCTCCTCAGGCACC. Translated: CASSPNRDTSSGT. The CDR3 as a whole reads CASSPNRDTSSGTIYF.

This clone was seen more than once but under ten times. The observed sequence ends 3 residues before the CDR3 terminus, with the missing tail filled in from the germline J gene. The chain has TRBV6-4 and TRBJ1-2; perhaps TRBD1 as D (6 bases). The CDR3 loop spans 15 amino acids. The ends were cut back, 10 bases at V and 4 bases at J, with 22 bases in the middle. CDR1 and CDR2 (germline): MRHNA, SNTAGT. CDR3: CAIPRAGENTYGYTF. Partial CDR3 DNA: TGTGCCATCCCGAGGGCAGGGGAAAACACCTATGGC.

A remark on this clone: The missing CDR3 end, 3 residues past where the read stops, is filled in from the germline J gene. J is TRBJ2-1 and V is TRBV7-9, with D possibly matching TRBD2 (5 bases). CDR1 and CDR2 from the germline V gene are SEHNR and FQNEAQ (reference sequence). The CDR3 runs to 15 residues. V shed 5 bases and J shed 7 bases, with 18 bases lying between them. The sequenced CDR3 bases are TGTGCCAGCAGCCCGCGGACTCAAGACGGTAATGAG. Its translation is CASSPRTQDGNE. The full-length CDR3 reads as CASSPRTQDGNEQFF.

This clone has only a few counts. The read falls 3 residues short of the CDR3 end, and the missing part is taken from the germline J gene. The chain carries TRBV29-1 and TRBJ2-7, with D maybe TRBD2 (6 bases). CDR1 is SQVTM, CDR2 ANQGSEA, per germline. V shed 5 bases and J shed 6 bases, with 8 bases lying between them. The CDR3 is 10 residues long. CDR3 bases read: TGCAGCGTTCAGGAGGGCGAG. Amino acids: CSVQEGE. In full, the CDR3 reads CSVQEGEQYF.

This clone was counted at least ten times. The CDR3 end falls 3 residues outside the read, so it is completed with the germline J gene. This chain connects TRBV28 to TRBJ1-6; D gene uncertain. The germline V gene has CDR1 MDHEN and CDR2 SYDVKM. The length of the CDR3 is 13 residues. The CDR3 bases that were read are TGTGCCAGCAGTTCCCACAGTATGAGGGCC. Translated, it gives CASSSHSMRA. The entire CDR3 protein reads CASSSHSMRALHF.

This clone was recorded at least ten times. The read stops 3 residues short of the end of the CDR3; the missing end is completed from the germline J gene. This same CDR3 is encoded by further DNA sequences in the sample. V gene TRBV7-6 combines with J gene TRBJ2-7; D is possibly TRBD2 (6 bases). The V gene's germline CDR1 is SGHVS and CDR2 FNYEAQ. The ends were cut back, 5 bases at V and 5 bases at J, with 16 bases in the middle. This CDR3 has 14 amino acids. The CDR3 region is CASSLGGVPHEQYF. The sequenced part of the CDR3 DNA is TGTGCCAGCAGCCTCGGGGGAGTTCCCCACGAG.

A note on this clone: Read coverage stops 3 residues before the CDR3 terminus; the germline J gene supplies the remainder. The V gene is TRBV7-3, the J gene TRBJ2-1; a weak D match, TRBD2 (7 bases). CDR3 length equals 16 residues. Trimming took off 2 bases at V and 8 bases at J, with 19 bases between the two ends. Per germline, CDR1 SGHTA and CDR2 FQGTGA. CDR3 sequence: CASSLAPVGGLDEQFF. The CDR3 DNA, read in part, is TGTGCCAGCAGCTTAGCGCCAGTCGGGGGGCTGGATGAG.

Regarding this clone: With the read ending 3 residues before the CDR3 end, the germline J gene is used to fill in that end. The chain couples TRBV19 to TRBJ2-7; possibly TRBD1 for D (7 bases). The CDR3 runs 13 residues. Germline V lookup: CDR1 LNHDA, CDR2 SQIVND (reference sequence). Trimming cost V 9 bases and J 4 bases, with 16 bases left between them. The CDR3 spells CASGGGAAYEQYF. The DNA read from the CDR3 is TGTGCCAGCGGAGGGGGCGCGGCGTACGAG. Full variable domain (missing parts from reference TRBV19 and TRBJ2-7): DGGITQSPKYLFRKEGQNVTLSCEQNLNHDAMYWYRQDPGQGLRLIYYSQIVNDFQKGDIAEGYSVSREKKESFPLTVTSAQKNPTAFYLCASGGGAAYEQYFGPGTRLTVT.

On this clone itself: Read data end 3 residues before the CDR3 end; the end is taken from the germline J gene. This chain connects TRBV7-9 to TRBJ2-5; 9 bases are shared with TRBD2. Germline CDR1 reads SEHNR; CDR2 reads FQNEAQ (reference sequence). There are 15 residues in the CDR3. After removal of 2 bases from V and 1 base from J, the junction contained 2 bases not matched to a gene. The CDR3 sequence is CASSLPSGAQETQYF. The sequenced part of the CDR3 DNA is TGTGCCAGCAGCTTACCTAGCGGGGCCCAAGAGACC.

This clone has ten or more counts. The read ends 3 residues shy of where the CDR3 ends; the end is completed using the germline J gene. This chain uses TRBV7-8 with TRBJ2-3; 8 nucleotides line up with TRBD2. The CDR3 sequence is 15 residues long. The J segment lost 5 bases and the V segment lost 5 bases, leaving 9 bases of the junction unmatched. Germline CDR1 is SGHVS and CDR2 is FQNEAQ. The CDR3 reads CASSRGTSRGDTQYF. Partial CDR3 DNA: TGTGCCAGCAGCCGAGGGACTAGTCGGGGAGATACG.

This clone turned up a few times. The read ends 3 residues before the CDR3 terminus; that terminus is restored from the germline J gene. The V and J genes are TRBV7-9 and TRBJ1-1; unclear D gene. Germline lookup yields CDR1 SEHNR and CDR2 FQNEAQ (reference sequence). With 1 base removed from V and 7 bases from J, the gap between germline ends came to 7 bases. This CDR3 has 12 residues. CDR3 DNA, as far as it was read: TGTGCCAGCAGCTTAGGAGGCCATGAA. As protein: CASSLGGHE. The complete CDR3 sequence is CASSLGGHEAFF.

This clone was found many times. The CDR3 end falls 3 residues outside the read, so it is completed with the germline J gene. The J gene is TRBJ1-2, the V gene TRBV18, with no clear D. V lost 4 bases, J lost 0 bases, and 12 bases lay in between. The CDR3 contains 15 residues. The germline V gene encodes CDR1 KGHSH and CDR2 LQKENI. This chain's CDR3 is CASSHSGSPNYGYTF. CDR3 bases read: TGTGCCAGCTCACACTCAGGTTCCCCTAACTATGGC.

This clone was found many times. The CDR3 extends 3 residues past the end of the read, so its final part is completed from the germline J gene. V and J are TRBV7-9 and TRBJ2-5; possibly TRBD2 for D (6 bases). Trimming shortened V by 4 bases and J by 0 bases, and 6 bases separated the two germline ends. Germline V gene sequence: CDR1 SEHNR, CDR2 FQNEAQ (reference sequence). This CDR3 region has 13 residues. CDR3 bases read: TGTGCCAGCAGCTGGGACTACCAAGAGACC. It codes for CASSWDYQET. The entire CDR3 protein reads CASSWDYQETQYF.

This clone was picked up a small number of times. The read ends 3 residues shy of where the CDR3 ends; the end is completed using the germline J gene. The V call is TRBV6-1, the J call TRBJ2-1; the match to TRBD1 covers 11 bases. The V and J ends lost 4 bases and 7 bases, in that order; junction bases with no gene match: 6. Germline V lookup: CDR1 MNHNS, CDR2 SASEGT. The CDR3 is 15 amino acids. The CDR3 is CASSVGTGGWNEQFF. The covered CDR3 bases are TGTGCCAGCAGTGTCGGGACAGGGGGGTGGAATGAG.

This clone was detected ten times or more. The read ends 3 residues early relative to the CDR3; the germline J gene fills the gap. The J gene is TRBJ2-1, the V gene TRBV29-1; no reliable D call. Trimming left V 3 bases short and J 5 bases short, with 5 bases between. This CDR3 contains 11 residues. Germline V CDR1 and CDR2: SQVTM, ANQGSEA. This chain's CDR3 is CSVERHNEQFF. The sequenced CDR3 bases are TGCAGCGTTGAGCGCCACAATGAG.

This clone was counted many times. The read falls 3 residues short of the CDR3 end, and the missing part is taken from the germline J gene. The chain has TRBV29-1 and TRBJ2-7; D tentatively fits TRBD1 or TRBD2 (5 bases each). V shed 4 bases and J shed 2 bases, with 12 bases lying between them. The CDR3 covers 13 residues. Looked up from germline, CDR1 is SQVTM and CDR2 is ANQGSEA. This chain's CDR3 is CSVARGPTYEQYF. The sequenced part of the CDR3 DNA is TGCAGCGTTGCGAGGGGTCCTACCTACGAG.

This clone was recorded many times. The chain's CDR3 is CASSYSSPTYNEQFF. CDR3 bases read: TGTGCCAGCAGTTATAGCAGCCCGACCTACAATGAG. The V call is TRBV6-2 or TRBV6-3, the J call TRBJ2-1, with no clear D. The read falls 3 residues short of the CDR3 end, and the missing part is taken from the germline J gene. The CDR3 runs to 15 residues. Germline V gene lookup returns CDR1 MNHEY and CDR2 SVGEGT. Trimming left V 3 bases short and J 2 bases short, with 11 bases between.

This clone has ten or more counts. The read stops 3 residues short of the end of the CDR3; the missing end is completed from the germline J gene. V is TRBV29-1 and J is TRBJ2-1, with D maybe TRBD1 (5 bases). The CDR3 has 15 residues. Trimming shortened V by 3 bases and J by 4 bases, and 16 bases separated the two germline ends. Germline V gene lookup returns CDR1 SQVTM and CDR2 ANQGSEA. The DNA read from the CDR3 is TGCAGCGTTGAGGGCGGACATCTCTCTTACAATGAG. As protein: CSVEGGHLSYNE. The full CDR3 is CSVEGGHLSYNEQFF.

In this sample, this clone turned up many times. Read data end 3 residues before the CDR3 end; the end is taken from the germline J gene. The J gene is TRBJ2-7, the V gene TRBV5-1, with D unclear. The CDR3 runs 12 residues. Looked up from germline, CDR1 is SGHRS and CDR2 is YFSETQ. V was cut by 3 bases and J by 4 bases, with 8 bases left in between. This chain's CDR3 is CASSSGTYEQYF. The part of the CDR3 DNA that was read is TGCGCCAGCAGCTCCGGTACTTACGAG.